The clone carrying this T cell receptor (beta chain) was detected ten times or more. These data originate in a study of beta chain features in type 1 diabetes. Sequencing targeted expressed TCRB transcripts, as all isolated RNA had been reverse transcribed. Assay: immunoSEQ multiplex PCR; the TCRdb copy retains only in-frame clones and omits some. The data hold around 500,000 clones, with more than 9.5% observed a single time. Germline-derived CDR1 and CDR2 are SQVTM and ANQGSEA. V lost 5 bases and J 5 bases, leaving 10 bases between the germline ends. The CDR3 contains 12 residues. The source is a woman aged 18-29 years in good health. The sample taken for sequencing was naive CD4+ T cells from blood. The V gene is TRBV29-1, the J gene TRBJ2-1; tentatively, D is TRBD1 or TRBD2 (5 bases each). The CDR3 here is CSVQGPHNEQFF. The DNA of the CDR3 is TGCAGCGTTCAGGGACCGCACAATGAGCAGTTCTTC.